What follows describes a single T cell receptor (beta chain). Authors' analysis steps: Reference gene primer amplification yielded estimated nucleated cell counts. Sequenced by immunoSEQ multiplex PCR; TCRdb stores in-frame clones only, minus some. V, J and clone size are taken as reported in that table, and D and trimming were inferred from the DNA itself. The sample includes some 370,000 clones, 89% of them seen just once. This specimen comes from a study of blood T cell repertoires in COVID-19. Study context: In each case, the material was cDNA or gDNA derived from T cells, B-cell-depleted T cells, or PBMCs.

Sequencing was done on a sample of peripheral blood. This TCR was sampled from a man aged 35-49 years with acute or convalescent COVID-19.

DNA of the CDR3: TGTGCCAGCAGCCAAGGACTAGCGGGGACCTACGAGCAGTACTTC. Encoded protein: CASSQGLAGTYEQYF. The chain uses TRBV3-1 (or the pseudogene TRBV3-2) and TRBJ2-7; 11 nucleotides align to TRBD2. Trimming at V came to 1 base and at J to 2 bases, leaving 1 base not matched to a gene. There are 15 residues in the CDR3. Germline CDR1 is LGHDT and CDR2 is YNNKEL (reference sequence).